The 8 T cell receptor delta chains reported below all come from one sample, sequenced in a study of gamma delta lymphoproliferative disorders and STAT genes. TCRdb redid the clone calls on the multiplex PCR reads with CATT. The repertoire holds approximately 3,800 delta-chain clones, with 1% as singletons. PBMCs from patients and controls supplied the genomic DNA for sequencing. Sequencing was carried out using blood. The receptors come from a human donor in good health.

Worth noting for this clone: Given a far larger clone just one base away, this is likely a sequencing read error. This rearrangement joins TRDV2 to TRDJ1; TRDD3 agrees at 8 bases. Per germline, CDR1 GEAIGNYY and CDR2 EKD. The CDR3 is 20 amino acids. For the CDR3, the DNA is TGTGCCTGTAACACTATCGCTGTGAATCTGGGGGACCTGTACACCGATAAACTCATCTTT. Its protein product is CACNTIAVNLGDLYTDKLIF.

Points on this clone: The likely explanation is a read error, given a far larger clone one base away. V and J are TRDV2 and TRDJ3, with 10 bases matching TRDD3. Germline CDR1 is GEAIGNYY and CDR2 is EKD. Trimming cost V 0 bases and J 3 bases; bases outside gene matches: 10. The CDR3 consists of 20 residues. CDR3 residues: CACDTAGPGDTRWDTRQMFF. DNA of the CDR3: TGTGCCTGTGACACCGCGGGACCGGGGGATACGCGCTGGGACACCCGACAGATGTTTTTC.

Judged by abundance, this clone is large (0.1 to 1%). Additional DNA sequences in this sample encode the identical CDR3. The V and J genes are TRDV2 and TRDJ1; maybe TRDD3 (5 bases). Trimming left V 3 bases short and J 2 bases short, with 15 bases between. This CDR3 contains 15 residues. Germline V lookup: CDR1 GEAIGNYY, CDR2 EKD. CDR3 sequence (DNA): TGTGCCTGTGACCCCGTACTGGATGGTACCGATAAACTCATCTTT. Translating gives CACDPVLDGTDKLIF.

By its share, this clone is large. Distinct nucleotide sequences in the sample also encode this CDR3. This chain uses TRDV2 with TRDJ1, with 8 bases aligning to TRDD3. Germline V gene sequence: CDR1 GEAIGNYY, CDR2 EKD. Trimming cost V 3 bases and J 0 bases; bases outside gene matches: 23. The CDR3 contains 21 residues. Written as DNA, the CDR3 is TGTGCCTGTGACCTCCTATTACTGGGGATACCCAGCCCATCGTACACCGATAAACTCATCTTT. Translating gives CACDLLLLGIPSPSYTDKLIF.

Points on this clone: A read error is likely here: a far larger clone is one base away. The J gene is TRDJ2, the V gene TRDV1, with D maybe TRDD2 (7 bases). Matching the DNA to germline supplied the J gene, which TCRdb does not give. The germline gives CDR1 TSWWSYY, CDR2 QGS. The CDR3 has 26 residues. In DNA form, the CDR3 reads TGTGCCCTTGGGGAAATCGGTCTTTCCTACTTTCGGGGTTGGGGGCGATCTACACCTTTGACAGCACAACTCTTCTTT. This gives the protein CALGEIGLSYFRGWGRSTPLTAQLFF.

This clone has more than one count but fewer than ten. TCRdb has a much larger clone's protein, which differs at residue 3 from the translation of this DNA, likely because of a read error; what is shown is the protein translated from the DNA. The chain uses TRDV2 and TRDJ3; TRDD3 agrees at 8 bases. In germline, CDR1 is GEAIGNYY, CDR2 EKD. This CDR3 has 18 amino acids. CDR3 DNA sequence: TGTGCCTATGACAGCGGGGGATATAGCTCCTGGGACACCCGACAGATGTTTTTC. This encodes CAYDSGGYSSWDTRQMFF.

In this sample, this clone turned up a few times. A far larger clone is one nucleotide away, so this likely arose from a read error. The same CDR3 arises from other DNA sequences in this sample as well. The chain joins TRDV2 to TRDJ1; a weak D match, TRDD3 (5 bases). CDR1 is GEAIGNYY, CDR2 EKD, per germline. The CDR3 is 17 amino acids. In DNA, the CDR3 is TGTGCCTGCGACACCCTTTTTGGGGCTGAGTACACCGATAAACTCATCTTT. Translation gives CACDTLFGAEYTDKLIF.

This clone was seen more than once but under ten times. A far larger clone lies a single base away; this is likely a read error. The rearrangement links TRDV1 to TRDJ1; 9 nucleotides agree with TRDD2. The CDR3 is 24 residues long. Trimming at V came to 5 bases and at J to 0 bases, leaving 31 bases not matched to a gene. Germline assignment: CDR1 TSWWSYY and CDR2 QGS. The CDR3 is CALGPLPAFLLPRTLGPHTDKLIF. CDR3 in DNA: TGTGCTCTTGGGCCCCTACCGGCCTTCCTACTACCACGCACTCTCGGGCCCCACACCGATAAACTCATCTTT.